Listed here are 20 T cell receptor beta chains from one sample, sequenced in a study of blood T cell repertoires in COVID-19 (dated by TCRdb to about 2020). The library was built by means of the immunoSEQ multiplex PCR assay. Sourced from immuneACCESS, this table was stored by TCRdb with only in-frame sequences that have V and J called. A share of the clones is absent; for the studies checked, an unresolved V gene accounts for under half, and the remainder has no known explanation. The sample table contains 150,000 to 200,000 clones; only one count was recorded for 75% to 80% of them. The ten largest clones capture less than 30% of the sample. Sequenced input: peripheral blood. The source of these receptors is a woman aged 70 to 79 with acute or convalescent COVID-19.

This clone was seen a few times. The chain couples TRBV28 to TRBJ1-4; the D gene is possibly TRBD1 (6 bases). Deletions cut 2 bases from V and 8 bases from J, with 12 bases between. The germline CDR1 and CDR2 sequences are MDHEN and SYDVKM. This CDR3 comprises 14 residues. The CDR3 DNA sequence: TGTGCCAGCAGTTTAACAGGGTACAGCGAAAAACTGTTTTTT. The encoded protein is CASSLTGYSEKLFF.

This chain uses TRBV2 with TRBJ2-2, with 9 positions matching TRBD1. V lost 4 bases to trimming and J lost 6 bases; unmatched junction nucleotides: 9. This CDR3 has 16 residues. CDR1 is SNHLY and CDR2 is FYNNEI in the germline V gene. DNA for the CDR3: TGTGCCAGCAGTGGGGACAGGGTGGGCGTTTCCGGGGAGCTGTTTTTT. As protein: CASSGDRVGVSGELFF.

The genes are TRBV30 and TRBJ1-1, with 10 nucleotides matching TRBD1. V shed 8 bases, J shed 0 bases, and the junction held 6 bases outside the gene matches. The CDR3 totals 14 residues. Germline V lookup: CDR1 GTSNPN, CDR2 SVGIG (reference sequence). The CDR3 DNA reads TGTGCCAGTGGACAGGGGGTGCTGAACACTGAAGCTTTCTTT. Its translation: CASGQGVLNTEAFF.

The chain carries TRBV12-5 and TRBJ1-1; perhaps TRBD1 as D (5 bases). The germline gives CDR1 LGHNT, CDR2 FRNRAP. V was cut by 0 bases and J by 4 bases, with 12 bases left in between. The CDR3 runs 15 residues. The CDR3 nucleotides are TGTGCTAGTGGTTTGGTGGGGGGATTAGGCACTGAAGCTTTCTTT. This translates into CASGLVGGLGTEAFF.

V and J are TRBV18 and TRBJ1-1; unclear D gene. The CDR3 runs 15 residues. From germline, CDR1 is KGHSH and CDR2 LQKENI. The V end was cut by 3 bases, the J end by 5 bases, with 16 bases between. CDR3 sequence: CASSPPLGIGTEAFF. The CDR3 nucleotides read TGTGCCAGCTCACCTCCCTTAGGTATCGGGACTGAAGCTTTCTTT.

The genes are TRBV3-1 (or the pseudogene TRBV3-2) and TRBJ2-1; 7 bases fit TRBD2. Germline-derived CDR1 and CDR2 are LGHDT and YNNKEL (reference sequence). The V and J ends lost 6 bases and 7 bases, in that order; junction bases with no gene match: 9. The CDR3 totals 14 residues. The CDR3 DNA reads TGTGCCAGCAGTCACTGGGAGGGCCAAAATGAGCAGTTCTTC. Amino acids: CASSHWEGQNEQFF.

This sequence joins TRBV6-6 and TRBJ2-1, with 10 bases fitting TRBD2. V was clipped by 2 bases and J by 5 bases; unmatched bases: 6. The CDR3 covers 16 residues. Germline CDR1 is MNHNY and CDR2 is SVGAGI (reference sequence). The CDR3, as DNA: TGTGCCAGCAGTTACGCGAGGACTAGCGGCGACAATGAGCAGTTCTTC. As protein: CASSYARTSGDNEQFF.

V usage is TRBV29-1 and J usage is TRBJ2-7, with 9 bases fitting TRBD2. This CDR3 is built from 13 residues. Trimming cost V 3 bases and J 2 bases; bases outside gene matches: 2. CDR1 is SQVTM and CDR2 is ANQGSEA in the germline V gene. CDR3 coding DNA: TGCAGCGTTGAGGCTAGCGGGACCTACGAGCAGTACTTC. Encoded protein: CSVEASGTYEQYF.

This CDR3 is CASSAGDRQETQYF. Written as DNA, the CDR3 is TGTGCCAGTAGCGCCGGGGACAGGCAAGAGACCCAGTACTTC. The genes are TRBV19 and TRBJ2-5; TRBD1 matches 8 bases. The CDR3 is 14 amino acids. The V segment lost 6 bases and the J segment 2 bases; nucleotides outside the gene matches: 5. Germline V gives CDR1 LNHDA, CDR2 SQIVND (reference sequence).

This clone was observed at least ten times. The V call is TRBV5-1, the J call TRBJ2-1, with 7 bases that match TRBD2. Germline assignment: CDR1 SGHRS and CDR2 YFSETQ. This CDR3 has 16 residues. The J segment lost 2 bases and the V segment lost 0 bases, leaving 5 bases of the junction unmatched. The CDR3 nucleotides are TGCGCCAGCAGCTTGGAGGCTAGCGGCCCCTACAATGAGCAGTTCTTC. Protein sequence: CASSLEASGPYNEQFF.

V usage is TRBV29-1 and J usage is TRBJ2-2; 8 nucleotides align to TRBD2. Per germline, CDR1 SQVTM and CDR2 ANQGSEA. V dropped 3 bases and J dropped 6; count of bases not matched to a gene: 9. This CDR3 spans 15 amino acids. The CDR3 bases are TGCAGCGTTGACGCTCCGGGGGGGGGTCCCGGGGAGCTGTTTTTT. Amino acid sequence: CSVDAPGGGPGELFF.

A few counts support this clone. The V gene is TRBV5-6, the J gene TRBJ1-6, with 11 bases lining up with TRBD1. CDR3 length equals 15 residues. Looked up from germline, CDR1 is SGHDT and CDR2 is YYEEEE. V shed 2 bases, J shed 7 bases, and the junction held 2 bases outside the gene matches. The CDR3 sequence is CASSLGQGANSPLHF. For the CDR3, the DNA is TGTGCCAGCAGCTTAGGACAGGGGGCGAATTCACCCCTCCACTTT.

CDR3 coding DNA: TGTGCCAGCAGTTTTCAGGAAAAAGAGACCCAGTACTTC. Protein: CASSFQEKETQYF. The V call is TRBV12-3 or TRBV12-4, the J call TRBJ2-5, with D hard to call. The CDR3 has 13 residues. Trimming removed 3 bases at V and 3 bases at J, with 8 bases between.

V gene TRBV7-9 combines with J gene TRBJ2-7; 10 nucleotides align to TRBD2. The CDR3 runs to 15 residues. V was clipped by 3 bases and J by 7 bases; unmatched bases: 9. Germline V gene data show CDR1 as SEHNR and CDR2 as FQNEAQ (reference sequence). CDR3 bases: TGTGCCAGCAGCTTGTCCCCTAGCGGGAGTGGGGAGCAGTACTTC. Protein: CASSLSPSGSGEQYF.

The V gene is TRBV12-3 or TRBV12-4, the J gene TRBJ2-1; TRBD2 might be the D (6 bases). The CDR3 extends over 12 amino acids. Trimming cost V 8 bases and J 5 bases, with 10 bases left between them. This CDR3 reads CASGGGDNEQFF. The CDR3 coding sequence is TGTGCCAGCGGGGGAGGAGACAATGAGCAGTTCTTC.

The rearrangement uses TRBV3-1 (or the pseudogene TRBV3-2) and TRBJ2-5; D remains ambiguous. The CDR3 extends over 15 amino acids. Germline CDR1 and CDR2: LGHDT and YNNKEL (reference sequence). V was clipped by 1 base and J by 1 base, with 10 bases between them. CDR3 protein: CASSQVAGIQETQYF. CDR3 nucleotide sequence: TGTGCCAGCAGCCAAGTGGCAGGTATCCAAGAGACCCAGTACTTC.

The chain uses TRBV5-8 and TRBJ1-3, with 7 bases fitting TRBD1. The CDR3 extends over 16 amino acids. Germline V CDR1 and CDR2: SGHTS, YDEGEE. V shed 1 base and J 0 bases; nucleotides not matched to a gene: 4. This CDR3 reads CASSLHRGASGNTIYF. CDR3 nucleotide sequence: TGTGCCAGCAGCTTGCACAGGGGAGCCTCTGGAAACACCATATATTTT.

The chain uses TRBV3-1 (or the pseudogene TRBV3-2) and TRBJ2-2, with 9 bases fitting TRBD1. The CDR3 extends over 15 amino acids. With V trimmed by 4 bases and J by 5 bases, 5 bases remained unmatched. Germline lookup yields CDR1 LGHDT and CDR2 YNNKEL (reference sequence). The CDR3 loop reads CASSPRQGGTGELFF. CDR3 nucleotides: TGTGCCAGCAGCCCGCGACAGGGGGGAACCGGGGAGCTGTTTTTT.

This clone was seen a few times. The V call is TRBV7-2, the J call TRBJ2-2, with D unresolved. In germline, CDR1 is SGHTA, CDR2 FQGNSA. With 2 bases removed from V and 6 bases from J, the gap between germline ends came to 19 bases. This CDR3 has 17 residues. CDR3 DNA sequence: TGTGCCAGCAGCTTAATTCCGGTACTACACACGCCCGGGGAGCTGTTTTTT. Translated: CASSLIPVLHTPGELFF.

The gene calls are TRBV3-1 (or the pseudogene TRBV3-2) and TRBJ2-1, with 8 bases matching TRBD2. The CDR3 is made up of 15 amino acids. Losses at the gene ends were 7 bases for V and 1 base for J; bases not matched to a gene: 6. The germline V gene has CDR1 LGHDT and CDR2 YNNKEL (reference sequence). CDR3 DNA sequence: TGTGCCAGCACGCCGGGAGGGTCTTCCTACAATGAGCAGTTCTTC. Translating it yields CASTPGGSSYNEQFF.